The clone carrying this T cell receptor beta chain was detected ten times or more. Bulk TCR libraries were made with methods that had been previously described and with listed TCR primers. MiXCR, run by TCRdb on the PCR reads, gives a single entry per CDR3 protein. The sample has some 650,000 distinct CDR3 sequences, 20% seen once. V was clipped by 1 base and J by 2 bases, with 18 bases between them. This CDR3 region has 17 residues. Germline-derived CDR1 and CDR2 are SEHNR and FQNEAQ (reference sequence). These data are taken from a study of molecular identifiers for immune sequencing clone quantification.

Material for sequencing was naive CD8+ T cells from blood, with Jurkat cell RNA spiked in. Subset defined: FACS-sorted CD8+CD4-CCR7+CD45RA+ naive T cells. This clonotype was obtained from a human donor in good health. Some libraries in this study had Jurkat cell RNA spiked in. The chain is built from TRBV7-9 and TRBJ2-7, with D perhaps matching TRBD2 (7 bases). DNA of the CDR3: TGTGCCAGCAGCTTAGGGCCGGGGGGCTACCCGACCTACGAGCAGTACTTC. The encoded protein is CASSLGPGGYPTYEQYF.